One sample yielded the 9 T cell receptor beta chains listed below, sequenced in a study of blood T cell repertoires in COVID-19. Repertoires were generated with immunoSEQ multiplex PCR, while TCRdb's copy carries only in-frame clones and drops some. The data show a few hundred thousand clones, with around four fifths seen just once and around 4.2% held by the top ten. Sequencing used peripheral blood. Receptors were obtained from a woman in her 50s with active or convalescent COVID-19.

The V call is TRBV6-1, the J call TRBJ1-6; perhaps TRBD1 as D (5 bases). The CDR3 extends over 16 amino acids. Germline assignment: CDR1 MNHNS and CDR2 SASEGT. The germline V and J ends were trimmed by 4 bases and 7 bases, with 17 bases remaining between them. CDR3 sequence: CASSAPGTQLNSPLHF. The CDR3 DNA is TGTGCCAGCAGTGCGCCCGGGACTCAACTCAATTCACCCCTCCACTTT.

The chain's CDR3 is CASSRDRNYGYTF. DNA of the CDR3: TGCGCCAGCAGCCGGGACAGAAACTATGGCTACACCTTC. The rearrangement joins TRBV5-1 to TRBJ1-2; 7 bases align to TRBD1. V lost 4 bases, J lost 2 bases, and 2 bases stayed unmatched. The CDR3 spans 13 residues. Germline V gives CDR1 SGHRS, CDR2 YFSETQ.

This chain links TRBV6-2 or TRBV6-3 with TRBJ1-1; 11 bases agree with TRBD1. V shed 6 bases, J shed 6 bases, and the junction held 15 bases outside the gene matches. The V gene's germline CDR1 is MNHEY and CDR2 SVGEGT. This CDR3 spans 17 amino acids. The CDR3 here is CASSPGTGGSSGAEAFF. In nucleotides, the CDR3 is TGTGCCAGCAGCCCCGGGACAGGGGGATCCTCAGGGGCTGAAGCTTTCTTT.

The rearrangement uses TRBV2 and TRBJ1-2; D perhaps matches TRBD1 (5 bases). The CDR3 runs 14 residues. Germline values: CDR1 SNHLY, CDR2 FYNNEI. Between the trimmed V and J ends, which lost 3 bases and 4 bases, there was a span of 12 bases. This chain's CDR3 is CASSEVQGGYGYTF. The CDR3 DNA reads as TGTGCCAGCAGTGAGGTTCAGGGTGGCTATGGCTACACCTTC.

In DNA form, the CDR3 reads TGTGCCAGCAGTTACTATCCAGCGTCTAACTATGGCTACACCTTC. This translates into CASSYYPASNYGYTF. The chain couples TRBV6-5 to TRBJ1-2, with D uncertain. Trimming stripped 1 base from V and 0 bases from J, with 9 bases between. There are 15 residues in the CDR3. Germline loops: CDR1 MNHEY, CDR2 SVGAGI.

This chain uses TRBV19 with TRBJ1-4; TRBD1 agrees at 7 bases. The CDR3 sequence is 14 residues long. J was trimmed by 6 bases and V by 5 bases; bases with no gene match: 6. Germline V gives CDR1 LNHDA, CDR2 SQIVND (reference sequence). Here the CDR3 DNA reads TGTGCCAGTAGTGTGGACAGGCGCCATGAAAAACTGTTTTTT. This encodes CASSVDRRHEKLFF. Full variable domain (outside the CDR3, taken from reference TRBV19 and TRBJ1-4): DGGITQSPKYLFRKEGQNVTLSCEQNLNHDAMYWYRQDPGQGLRLIYYSQIVNDFQKGDIAEGYSVSREKKESFPLTVTSAQKNPTAFYLCASSVDRRHEKLFFGSGTQLSVL.

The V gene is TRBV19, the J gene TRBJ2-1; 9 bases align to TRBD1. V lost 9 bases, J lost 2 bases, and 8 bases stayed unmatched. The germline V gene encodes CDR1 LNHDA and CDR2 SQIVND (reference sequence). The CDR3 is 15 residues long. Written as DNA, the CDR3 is TGTGCCAGCAGGACAGGGGTACTACCCTACAATGAGCAGTTCTTC. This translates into CASRTGVLPYNEQFF.

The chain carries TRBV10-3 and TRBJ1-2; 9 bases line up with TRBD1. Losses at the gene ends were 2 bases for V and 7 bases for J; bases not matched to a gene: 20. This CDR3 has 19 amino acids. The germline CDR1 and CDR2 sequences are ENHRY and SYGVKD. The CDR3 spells CAISERDRAGVGVRSGYTF. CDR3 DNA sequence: TGTGCCATCAGTGAGAGGGACAGGGCAGGAGTGGGGGTAAGGAGTGGCTACACCTTC.

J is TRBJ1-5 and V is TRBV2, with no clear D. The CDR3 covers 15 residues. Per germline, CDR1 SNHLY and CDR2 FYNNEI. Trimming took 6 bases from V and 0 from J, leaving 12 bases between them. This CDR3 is CASRGDGDSNQPQHF. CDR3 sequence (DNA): TGTGCCAGCAGGGGAGACGGGGATAGCAATCAGCCCCAGCATTTT.